This T cell receptor (beta chain) stems from a study of prognosis after radiotherapy for stage I lung cancer. Study summary: Adenocarcinoma was the tumor type in 11 to 13 patients, squamous cell carcinoma in six or seven.

The germline V gene encodes CDR1 ENHRY and CDR2 SYGVKD. The CDR3 is 14 amino acids. Trimming stripped 2 bases from V and 5 bases from J, with 12 bases between. Multiplex PCR, run in two rounds, amplified TCR beta CDR3 from genomic DNA. Primers specific to each TRBV and TRBJ gene drove first-round PCR. MiXCR was run by TCRdb on the multiplex PCR reads, yielding one entry per CDR3 protein. The repertoire has fewer than 20,000 distinct CDR3 sequences, about a sixth of them found once; the top ten carry around two fifths. The table lists this clonotype with many counts. Material: PBMCs, obtained before or after stereotactic body radiation therapy (not recorded which). The receptor was derived from a donor aged 50 or older with non-small cell lung cancer. V and J are TRBV10-3 and TRBJ2-5; a possible D gene is TRBD2 (6 bases). The CDR3 sequence: CAISEPGDGETQYF. DNA for the CDR3: TGTGCCATCAGTGAGCCGGGGGACGGGGAGACCCAGTACTTC.